These 28 T cell receptor beta chains share one sample of origin, sequenced in a study of Graves' ophthalmopathy and Graves' hyperthyroidism. Amplification targeted the TCR beta CDR3 regions, with RNA transcripts as the source material. In the first round, RT-PCR was carried out with HTBI primers, and a multiplex PCR formed the second round. TCRdb passed the multiplex PCR reads through MiXCR, listing each CDR3 protein once. Of fewer than 400,000 distinct CDR3 sequences listed, about 18% are singletons. The source material was peripheral blood. These receptors all come from a woman under 30 with Graves' ophthalmopathy.

This clonotype was detected many times. The chain joins TRBV19 to TRBJ2-7, with 10 bases lining up with TRBD2. In germline, CDR1 is LNHDA, CDR2 SQIVND (reference sequence). The CDR3 contains 15 residues. J lost 0 bases, V lost 3 bases, and 2 bases had no gene match. The DNA of the CDR3 is TGTGCCAGTAGTATCGAGCGGGGGGGCTCCTACGAGCAGTACTTC. This gives the protein CASSIERGGSYEQYF.

This clonotype was recorded at least ten times. The chain couples TRBV4-3 to TRBJ2-7; D uncertain. V was trimmed by 6 bases and J by 1 base, leaving 10 bases between them. The germline gives CDR1 LGHNA, CDR2 YSLEER. This CDR3 contains 13 residues. CDR3 DNA sequence: TGCGCCAGCAGATTGATAGGGTCCTACGAGCAGTACTTC. It codes for CASRLIGSYEQYF.

This clonotype was detected many times. The chain links TRBV7-9 to TRBJ2-5; TRBD2 agrees at 12 bases. With 4 bases clipped from V and 4 bases from J, the junction kept 13 bases outside the gene matches. The CDR3 spans 18 residues. Germline values: CDR1 SEHNR, CDR2 FQNEAQ (reference sequence). The CDR3 region is CASSSRLAGATVGETQYF. The DNA of the CDR3 is TGTGCCAGCAGCTCTCGACTAGCGGGAGCAACCGTGGGAGAGACCCAGTACTTC. Together with reference TRBV7-9 and TRBJ2-5, the CDR3 gives the full variable domain: DTGVSQNPRHKITKRGQNVTFRCDPISEHNRLYWYRQTLGQGPEFLTYFQNEAQLEKSRLLSDRFSAERPKGSFSTLEIQRTEQGDSAMYLCASSSRLAGATVGETQYFGPGTRLLVL.

This clonotype was found many times. The J gene is TRBJ1-2, the V gene TRBV24-1; D unresolved. The CDR3 extends over 14 amino acids. V lost 2 bases and J 1 base, leaving 7 bases between the germline ends. Per the germline V gene, CDR1 is KGHDR and CDR2 is SFDVKD. DNA of the CDR3: TGTGCCACCAGTGATTCTCCTGTTAACTATGGCTACACCTTC. It translates to CATSDSPVNYGYTF.

This clonotype has at least ten counts. The chain's CDR3 is CASSQEWGVSGNTIYF. The CDR3 DNA follows: TGCGCCAGCAGCCAAGAGTGGGGGGTCTCTGGAAACACCATATATTTT. The rearrangement uses TRBV4-3 and TRBJ1-3; TRBD1 might be the D (5 bases). The ends were cut back, 0 bases at V and 0 bases at J, with 9 bases in the middle. The germline CDR1 and CDR2 sequences are LGHNA and YSLEER. This CDR3 contains 16 residues.

The sample holds a few counts of this clonotype. The V and J genes are TRBV6-1 and TRBJ2-5, with 7 nucleotides matching TRBD2. V was pared by 6 bases and J by 1 base, with 8 bases of the junction left unmatched. The CDR3 contains 15 residues. Germline CDR1 is MNHNS and CDR2 is SASEGT. This CDR3 is CASRTQRGTQETQYF. CDR3 nucleotide sequence: TGTGCCAGCAGGACCCAGCGGGGAACCCAAGAGACCCAGTACTTC.

In this sample, this clonotype turned up many times. This chain connects TRBV24-1 to TRBJ1-2; D unclear. V shed 3 bases and J shed 4 bases, with 8 bases lying between them. This CDR3 spans 13 amino acids. Germline V gives CDR1 KGHDR, CDR2 SFDVKD. CDR3 loop: CATSDGQFYGYTF. In DNA form, the CDR3 reads TGTGCCACCAGTGATGGGCAGTTCTATGGCTACACCTTC.

This clonotype has just a few counts. V and J are TRBV6-2 or TRBV6-3 and TRBJ1-1; no reliable D call. Trimming left V 6 bases short and J 11 bases short, with 22 bases between. The CDR3 extends over 14 amino acids. Germline-derived CDR1 and CDR2 are MNHEY and SVGEGT. CDR3 region: CASRQYIGPGGAFF. The CDR3 DNA reads TGTGCCAGCAGACAATATATTGGGCCTGGCGGGGCTTTCTTT.

This clonotype has ten or more counts. The chain employs TRBV30 and TRBJ2-5, with D possibly being TRBD1 (6 bases). Germline-derived CDR1 and CDR2 are GTSNPN and SVGIG (reference sequence). The CDR3 has 16 amino acids. The V gene lost 3 bases and the J gene lost 5 bases, with 22 bases spanning the gap. In DNA form, the CDR3 reads TGTGCCTGGAGCGAGGGGGTAGTGGCTCGTGGGGAGACCCAGTACTTC. Amino acid sequence: CAWSEGVVARGETQYF.

This clonotype was counted many times. The chain uses TRBV7-2 and TRBJ2-2; 11 bases map to TRBD2. The CDR3 consists of 19 residues. The V segment lost 6 bases and the J segment 9 bases; nucleotides outside the gene matches: 21. CDR1 and CDR2 from the germline V gene are SGHTA and FQGNSA. The CDR3 DNA reads TGTGCCAGCAGACCTGGACGGATGCTAGCGGGAGGATTCCGCCGGGAGCTGTTTTTT. Amino acids: CASRPGRMLAGGFRRELFF.

The sample holds many counts of this clonotype. The chain joins TRBV28 to TRBJ1-5, with D possibly matching TRBD1 (5 bases). This CDR3 contains 13 residues. The V and J ends lost 3 bases and 6 bases respectively, with 9 bases between them. Germline CDR1 is MDHEN and CDR2 is SYDVKM. The chain's CDR3 is CASSFRGAQPQHF. The CDR3 DNA follows: TGTGCCAGCAGTTTTAGGGGCGCTCAGCCCCAGCATTTT.

This clonotype was counted ten times or more. This chain links TRBV12-3 or TRBV12-4 with TRBJ2-7; 11 bases are a match to TRBD1. The CDR3 loop spans 14 amino acids. The V gene end was trimmed by 3 bases and the J gene end by 4 bases; junction bases not matched to a gene: 2. The CDR3 sequence: CASSLGTGGYEQYF. The CDR3 DNA sequence: TGTGCCAGCAGTTTGGGGACAGGGGGATACGAGCAGTACTTC.

The sample holds many counts of this clonotype. The CDR3 here is CASKGTGPYYEQYF. CDR3 DNA sequence: TGTGCCAGTAAAGGGACAGGCCCTTACTACGAGCAGTACTTC. The genes are TRBV6-1 and TRBJ2-7; 8 bases align to TRBD1. This CDR3 is built from 14 residues. With V trimmed by 9 bases and J by 3 bases, 10 bases remained unmatched. CDR1 MNHNS and CDR2 SASEGT come from the germline V gene.

This clonotype has ten or more counts. The rearrangement links TRBV28 to TRBJ1-5; no reliable D call. This CDR3 contains 14 residues. V lost 4 bases and J lost 6, with 13 bases in between. Germline V gene lookup returns CDR1 MDHEN and CDR2 SYDVKM. CDR3 DNA sequence: TGTGCCAGCAGTTCGACAACCGAACGTCAGCCCCAGCATTTT. This codes for CASSSTTERQPQHF.

V and J are TRBV2 and TRBJ2-7; 7 bases line up with TRBD2. The CDR3 extends over 13 amino acids. The J segment lost 5 bases and the V segment lost 3 bases, leaving 4 bases of the junction unmatched. Germline CDR1 and CDR2: SNHLY and FYNNEI. CDR3 bases: TGTGCCAGCAGTGATCGGGGGGTCGACGAGCAGTACTTC. Encoded protein: CASSDRGVDEQYF.

This clonotype occurred many times. This sequence joins TRBV7-2 and TRBJ2-7, with 10 bases aligning to TRBD2. The V segment lost 5 bases and the J segment 3 bases; nucleotides outside the gene matches: 4. The CDR3 covers 14 residues. Germline V CDR1 and CDR2: SGHTA, FQGNSA. The DNA of the CDR3 is TGTGCCAGCAGCCTACGGACTAGCGGCTACGAGCAGTACTTC. It is translated as CASSLRTSGYEQYF.

The CDR3 DNA sequence: TGTGCCAGCAGCTTAGTTAGGTTCGGGGGGCGAGGGGGATACGAGCAGTACTTC. Translating it yields CASSLVRFGGRGGYEQYF. This chain links TRBV11-2 with TRBJ2-7; TRBD2 is a possible D gene (7 bases). V lost 1 base and J lost 4, with 23 bases in between. The CDR3 is made up of 18 amino acids. Germline CDR1 is SGHAT and CDR2 is FQNNGV.

In this sample, this clonotype turned up a few times. The rearrangement joins TRBV12-3 or TRBV12-4 to TRBJ1-2, with 8 nucleotides matching TRBD1. This CDR3 contains 14 residues. The trim removed 8 bases at V and 6 bases at J, leaving 11 bases unmatched. CDR3 in amino acids: CASVIRRQGNGYTF. CDR3 nucleotides: TGTGCCAGCGTTATCCGAAGACAGGGGAATGGCTACACCTTC.

The CDR3 nucleotides are TGCAGCGTTGAAGTCAGAGTAGCGGGAGCCGGGGAGCTGTTTTTT. Translating it yields CSVEVRVAGAGELFF. The chain joins TRBV29-1 to TRBJ2-2; 9 bases agree with TRBD2. CDR3 length: 15 residues. Trimming removed 1 base from V and 6 bases from J; junction bases left unmatched: 6. CDR1 and CDR2 (germline): SQVTM, ANQGSEA.

This clonotype was counted many times. V and J are TRBV6-5 and TRBJ1-1, with D unclear. Germline lookup yields CDR1 MNHEY and CDR2 SVGAGI. Between the trimmed V and J ends, which lost 6 bases and 1 base, there was a span of 9 bases. The CDR3 extends over 13 amino acids. The CDR3 nucleotides read TGTGCCAGCAGGCTCACAAGGAACACTGAAGCTTTCTTT. It encodes CASRLTRNTEAFF.

In its sample, this clonotype was seen many times. The V and J genes are TRBV11-2 and TRBJ2-7; 8 nucleotides align to TRBD1. CDR3 length equals 16 residues. Germline-derived CDR1 and CDR2 are SGHAT and FQNNGV. J was trimmed by 2 bases and V by 5 bases; bases with no gene match: 11. The CDR3 is CASSQTPGQVTYEQYF. CDR3 nucleotides: TGTGCCAGCAGCCAGACGCCGGGACAGGTAACCTACGAGCAGTACTTC.

V and J are TRBV13 and TRBJ2-7; TRBD2 agrees at 12 bases. V was pared by 7 bases and J by 0 bases, with 22 bases of the junction left unmatched. There are 21 residues in the CDR3. Germline CDR1 is PRHDT and CDR2 is FYEKMQ (reference sequence). CDR3 protein: CASTPLRSGLAGLGSSYEQYF. In nucleotides, the CDR3 is TGTGCCAGCACCCCCCTACGATCCGGACTAGCGGGACTTGGGAGCTCCTACGAGCAGTACTTC. Based on the CDR3 plus reference TRBV13 and TRBJ2-7, the full variable domain is AAGVIQSPRHLIKEKRETATLKCYPIPRHDTVYWYQQGPGQDPQFLISFYEKMQSDKGSIPDRFSAQQFSDYHSELNMSSLELGDSALYFCASTPLRSGLAGLGSSYEQYFGPGTRLTVT.

This clonotype was observed many times. CDR3 in DNA: TGCAGTGTCACCAGGGACGGCTACGAGCAGTACTTC. Residues: CSVTRDGYEQYF. The V call is TRBV20-1, the J call TRBJ2-7; either TRBD1 or TRBD2 may fit D (5 bases each). V was cut by 7 bases and J by 3 bases, with 13 bases left in between. Germline CDR1 and CDR2: DFQATT and SNEGSKA (reference sequence). The CDR3 loop spans 12 amino acids.

The rearrangement joins TRBV12-3 or TRBV12-4 to TRBJ2-4, with 7 bases matching TRBD1. There are 17 residues in the CDR3. The trim removed 6 bases at V and 7 bases at J, leaving 18 bases unmatched. The CDR3 loop is CASSLRQGVIGVNIQYF. In DNA, the CDR3 is TGTGCCAGCAGCCTTAGACAGGGAGTAATTGGGGTTAACATTCAGTACTTC.

The chain couples TRBV29-1 to TRBJ1-2; D unresolved. The CDR3 covers 13 residues. Between the trimmed V and J ends, which lost 6 bases and 2 bases, there was a span of 13 bases. Per germline, CDR1 SQVTM and CDR2 ANQGSEA. In DNA, the CDR3 is TGCAGCGTAGCGGGAGTTCTAAACTATGGCTACACCTTC. Amino acids: CSVAGVLNYGYTF.

This clonotype has a count of ten or more. The CDR3 nucleotides read TGTGCCAGCAGGCGGGGGACCGGCTACGAGCAGTACTTC. It is translated as CASRRGTGYEQYF. The V gene is TRBV6-5, the J gene TRBJ2-7, with 7 bases matching TRBD2. This CDR3 spans 13 amino acids. V shed 6 bases and J 3 bases; nucleotides not matched to a gene: 5. From germline, CDR1 is MNHEY and CDR2 SVGAGI.

This clonotype was counted at least ten times. J is TRBJ1-1 and V is TRBV6-5; no clear D gene. Germline values: CDR1 MNHEY, CDR2 SVGAGI. The CDR3 totals 17 residues. Trimming removed 2 bases at V and 2 bases at J, with 18 bases between. The CDR3, as DNA: TGTGCCAGCAGTTACAGGAGTAGCGGACGAACCAACACTGAAGCTTTCTTT. This sequence encodes CASSYRSSGRTNTEAFF.

The chain links TRBV28 to TRBJ1-1; perhaps TRBD1 as D (6 bases). This CDR3 region has 14 residues. Germline loops: CDR1 MDHEN, CDR2 SYDVKM. V lost 6 bases and J lost 5, with 16 bases in between. CDR3 DNA sequence: TGTGCCAGCAGAGGGGGGGGGAGGTGGACTGAAGCTTTCTTT. The encoded protein is CASRGGGRWTEAFF.